The 12 T cell receptor beta chains below all came from one sample that was sequenced in a study of neurological immune-mediated disorders. TCRdb passed the 5' RACE reads through MiXCR, listing each CDR3 protein once. The data show around 55,000 distinct CDR3 sequences, with 3% to 4% seen just once and roughly 2% held by the top ten. Sequenced: CD4+ T cells from blood. These receptors were collected from a woman between 35 and 50 years old with multiple sclerosis.

This clonotype was counted many times. The rearrangement uses TRBV6-5 and TRBJ2-1; tentative D call: TRBD2 (5 bases). CDR3 length equals 15 residues. Germline V gene sequence: CDR1 MNHEY, CDR2 SVGAGI. Trimming took 3 bases from V and 8 from J, leaving 17 bases between them. Here the CDR3 reads CASSYQLDSTYEQFF. Written as DNA, the CDR3 is TGTGCCAGCAGTTATCAACTAGATTCGACGTATGAGCAGTTCTTC.

Ten or more counts support this clonotype. The chain carries TRBV21-1 and TRBJ1-1; the DNA was not used to check the table's D call, TRBD1. TRBV21-1 is tagged as a pseudogene. The CDR3 extends over 15 amino acids. The CDR3 here is CASSKWDRSDTEAFF. DNA for the CDR3: TGTGCCAGCAGTAAGTGGGACAGGTCCGACACTGAAGCTTTCTTT.

There are many counts of this clonotype. The V and J genes are TRBV12-3 or TRBV12-4 and TRBJ2-3, with 9 bases lining up with TRBD1. V shed 11 bases and J 5 bases; nucleotides not matched to a gene: 8. The CDR3 is 13 residues long. The CDR3 is CAGSRDREDTQYF. DNA of the CDR3: TGTGCCGGGTCCCGGGACAGGGAAGATACGCAGTATTTT.

This clonotype was detected ten times or more. The chain is built from TRBV5-1 and TRBJ2-3; the D is unclear. Germline V gene data show CDR1 as SGHRS and CDR2 as YFSETQ. The CDR3 covers 15 residues. The ends were cut back, 1 base at V and 2 bases at J, with 11 bases in the middle. The CDR3 coding sequence is TGCGCCAGCAGCTTGCGCGACACATCCACAGATACGCAGTATTTT. As protein: CASSLRDTSTDTQYF.

In this sample, this clonotype turned up many times. The genes are TRBV5-1 and TRBJ2-4; TRBD1 aligns across 8 bases. From germline, CDR1 is SGHRS and CDR2 YFSETQ. The CDR3 sequence is 15 residues long. J lost 8 bases, V lost 1 base, and 8 bases had no gene match. Written as DNA, the CDR3 is TGCGCCAGCAGCTTGCAGGGGGCTGTTCGGGACATTCAGTACTTC. Its translation: CASSLQGAVRDIQYF.

Points on this clonotype: Relative to the germline gene, one junction end is altered; a read error may explain this. This rearrangement joins TRBV25-1 to TRBJ1-1, with a weak D call TRBD1 (6 bases). Looked up from germline, CDR1 is MGHDK and CDR2 is SYGVNS. This CDR3 is 15 amino acids long. This CDR3 is CVSSEYRAGGTEAFF. The CDR3 nucleotides are TGTGTCAGCAGTGAATACAGGGCAGGTGGGACTGAAGCTTTCTTT.

This clonotype was seen at least ten times. This chain connects TRBV5-1 to TRBJ1-2; D is undetermined. The CDR3 has 15 amino acids. Trimming took off 1 base at V and 3 bases at J, with 13 bases between the two ends. CDR1 SGHRS and CDR2 YFSETQ come from the germline V gene. CDR3: CASSLNAGGDYGYTF. CDR3 DNA sequence: TGCGCCAGCAGCTTGAACGCCGGAGGAGACTATGGCTACACCTTC.

Ten or more counts support this clonotype. Here the CDR3 DNA reads TGCGCCAGCAGCTTGGGAGTCCGCTCTGGAAACACCATATATTTT. It specifies CASSLGVRSGNTIYF. The chain joins TRBV5-1 to TRBJ1-3; no reliable D call. V was shortened by 0 bases and J by 0 bases, with 7 bases between the two germline ends. This CDR3 spans 15 amino acids. Germline CDR1 and CDR2: SGHRS and YFSETQ.

This clonotype has at least ten counts. As DNA, the CDR3 is TGTGCCAGCAGCTTAATGGGGCCGACCTACGAGCAGTACTTC. Translated: CASSLMGPTYEQYF. The chain recombines TRBV7-6 with TRBJ2-7; D is possibly TRBD1 (5 bases). The V end was cut by 2 bases, the J end by 2 bases, with 10 bases between. CDR1 is SGHVS, CDR2 FNYEAQ, per germline. This CDR3 is 14 amino acids long.

Ten or more counts support this clonotype. The rearrangement uses TRBV5-6 and TRBJ1-1, with D uncertain. This CDR3 contains 12 residues. Per germline, CDR1 SGHDT and CDR2 YYEEEE. Trimming removed 4 bases at V and 4 bases at J, with 8 bases between. In DNA, the CDR3 is TGTGCCAGCAGCAGGTCTGGCACTGAAGCTTTCTTT. This gives the protein CASSRSGTEAFF.

This clonotype was found many times. The chain couples TRBV2 to TRBJ1-1; 9 bases line up with TRBD1. CDR1 and CDR2 (germline): SNHLY, FYNNEI. Trimming at V came to 4 bases and at J to 4 bases, leaving 1 base not matched to a gene. This CDR3 has 13 amino acids. The CDR3 sequence: CASSGQGGTEAFF. CDR3 DNA: TGTGCCAGCAGTGGACAGGGGGGCACTGAAGCTTTCTTT. Combining the CDR3 with reference TRBV2 and TRBJ1-1 gives the whole variable domain EPEVTQTPSHQVTQMGQEVILRCVPISNHLYFYWYRQILGQKVEFLVSFYNNEISEKSEIFDDQFSVERPDGSNFTLKIRSTKLEDSAMYFCASSGQGGTEAFFGQGTRLTVV.

In this sample, this clonotype turned up many times. The chain joins TRBV12-3 or TRBV12-4 to TRBJ1-6; D remains unclear. Trimming took 3 bases from V and 9 from J, leaving 6 bases between them. The CDR3 contains 12 residues. As DNA, the CDR3 is TGTGCCAGCAGTTTCGATGCTTCACCCCTCCACTTT. This gives the protein CASSFDASPLHF.